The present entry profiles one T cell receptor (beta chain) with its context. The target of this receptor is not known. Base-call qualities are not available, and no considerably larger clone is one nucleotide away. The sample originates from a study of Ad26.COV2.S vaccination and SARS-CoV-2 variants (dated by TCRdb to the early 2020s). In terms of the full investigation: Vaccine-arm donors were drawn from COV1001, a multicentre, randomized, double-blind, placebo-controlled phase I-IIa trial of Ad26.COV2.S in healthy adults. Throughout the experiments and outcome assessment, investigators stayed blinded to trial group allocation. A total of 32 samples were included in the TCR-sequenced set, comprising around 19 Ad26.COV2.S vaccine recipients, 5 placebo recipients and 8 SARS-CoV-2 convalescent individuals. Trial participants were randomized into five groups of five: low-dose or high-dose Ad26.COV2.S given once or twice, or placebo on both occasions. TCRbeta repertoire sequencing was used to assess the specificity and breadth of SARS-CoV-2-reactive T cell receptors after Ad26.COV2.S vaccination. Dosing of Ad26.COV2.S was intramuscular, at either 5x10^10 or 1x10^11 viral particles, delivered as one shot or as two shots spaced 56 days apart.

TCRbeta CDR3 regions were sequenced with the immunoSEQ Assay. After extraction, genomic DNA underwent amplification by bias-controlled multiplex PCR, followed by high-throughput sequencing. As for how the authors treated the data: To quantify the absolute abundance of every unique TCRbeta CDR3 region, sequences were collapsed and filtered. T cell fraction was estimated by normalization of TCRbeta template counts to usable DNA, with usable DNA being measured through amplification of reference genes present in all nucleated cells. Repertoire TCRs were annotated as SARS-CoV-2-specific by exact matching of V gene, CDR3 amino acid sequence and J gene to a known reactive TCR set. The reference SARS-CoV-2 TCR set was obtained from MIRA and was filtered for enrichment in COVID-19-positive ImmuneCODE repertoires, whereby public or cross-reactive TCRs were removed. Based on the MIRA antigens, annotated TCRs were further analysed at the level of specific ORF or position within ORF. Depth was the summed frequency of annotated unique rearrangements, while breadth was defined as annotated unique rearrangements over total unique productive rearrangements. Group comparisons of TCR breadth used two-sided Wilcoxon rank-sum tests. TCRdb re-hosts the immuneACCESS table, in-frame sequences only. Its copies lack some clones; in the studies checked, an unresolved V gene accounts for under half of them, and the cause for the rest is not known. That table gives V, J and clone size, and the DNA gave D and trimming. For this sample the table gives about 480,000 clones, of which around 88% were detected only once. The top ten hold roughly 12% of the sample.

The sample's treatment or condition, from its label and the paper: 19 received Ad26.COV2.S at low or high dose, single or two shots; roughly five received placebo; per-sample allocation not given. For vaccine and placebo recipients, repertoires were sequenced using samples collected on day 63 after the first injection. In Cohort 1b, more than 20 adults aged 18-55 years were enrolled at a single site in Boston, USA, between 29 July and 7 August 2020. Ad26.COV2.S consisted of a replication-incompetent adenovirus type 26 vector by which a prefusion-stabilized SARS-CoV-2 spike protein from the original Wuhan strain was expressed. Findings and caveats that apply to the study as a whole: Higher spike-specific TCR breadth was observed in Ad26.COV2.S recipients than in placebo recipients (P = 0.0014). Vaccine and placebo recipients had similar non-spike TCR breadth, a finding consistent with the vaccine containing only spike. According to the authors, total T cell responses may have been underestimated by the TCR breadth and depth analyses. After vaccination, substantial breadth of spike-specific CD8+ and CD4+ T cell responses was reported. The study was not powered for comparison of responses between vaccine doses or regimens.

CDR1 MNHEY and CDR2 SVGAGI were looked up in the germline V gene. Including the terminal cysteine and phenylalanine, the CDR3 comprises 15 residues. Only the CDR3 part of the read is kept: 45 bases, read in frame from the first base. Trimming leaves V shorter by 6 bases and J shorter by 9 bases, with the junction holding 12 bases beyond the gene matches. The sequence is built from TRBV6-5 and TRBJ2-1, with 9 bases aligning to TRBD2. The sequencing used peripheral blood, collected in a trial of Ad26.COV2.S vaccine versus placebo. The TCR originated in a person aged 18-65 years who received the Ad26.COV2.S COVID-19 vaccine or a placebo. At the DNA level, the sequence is TGTGCCAGCAGGGGCCTCGGGACTAGCTATCCTGAGCAGTTCTTC. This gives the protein CASRGLGTSYPEQFF.